The clone carrying this TCR beta chain was recorded at least ten times. Its specificity is unknown. The data originate from a study of T cells after yellow fever vaccination. Study-wide results and limits: Once the booster was given, most primary-vaccination clones reappeared, at approximately 97% for CD4 and approximately 88% for CD8.

The 5'RACE template-switching step produced TCR cDNA and added a universal primer site and UMIs. TCRdb re-derived calls from the 5' RACE reads in MiXCR, one entry per CDR3 protein. The sample carries 300,000 to 350,000 distinct CDR3 sequences, 3.5% to 4.5% recorded once. The CDR3 extends over 17 amino acids. Germline trimming cut 5 bases from V and 0 bases from J; bases unmatched to any gene: 6. CDR1 SGHRS and CDR2 YFSETQ come from the germline V gene. The sample here was PBMCs, taken 5 days after the yellow fever booster vaccination. The clonotype was recovered from a man between 18 and 29 years old who received the YFV17D yellow fever vaccine. V is TRBV5-1 and J is TRBJ1-3; TRBD1 matches 12 bases. CDR3 bases: TGCGCCAGCAGGCCCGGGACAGGGGGCCTCTCTGGAAACACCATATATTTT. It codes for CASRPGTGGLSGNTIYF. The variable domain in full, completed from reference TRBV5-1 and TRBJ1-3, reads KAGVTQTPRYLIKTRGQQVTLSCSPISGHRSVSWYQQTPGQGLQFLFEYFSETQRNKGNFPGRFSGRQFSNSRSEMNVSTLELGDSALYLCASRPGTGGLSGNTIYFGEGSWLTVV.